The present T cell receptor (beta chain) was sequenced within a study of shared clonotypes between healthy human individuals. Study context: Aged between 18 and 49, the donors were a couple of women and three men. Study-wide results and limits: The sole specimen, blood, was sampled, and tissue repertoires likely differ.

Repertoires were generated with immunoSEQ multiplex PCR, while TCRdb's copy carries only in-frame clones and drops some. The sample contains about 1 million clones, 75% of which appear only once. This clone was counted only a few times. Its antigen is as yet unknown. The CDR3 totals 14 residues. In germline, CDR1 is SGHAT, CDR2 FQNNGV. Trimming removed 3 bases at V and 1 base at J, with 6 bases between. The receptor comes from a man aged 18 to 35 in good health. V usage is TRBV11-2 and J usage is TRBJ2-2; D uncertain. The source material was memory CD4+ T cells sorted from blood. Subset denoted: CD45RA-negative fraction. CDR3 nucleotide sequence: TGTGCCAGCAGCTTGTTCCAGAACACCGGGGAGCTGTTTTTT. Protein product: CASSLFQNTGELFF.